What follows are 9 T cell receptor beta chains derived from one specimen sequenced in a study of T cell responses to AZD1222 COVID-19 vaccine. TCRdb keeps only in-frame clones here, not all; method: immunoSEQ multiplex PCR. The sample has about 140,000 clones; 75% to 95% are singletons. The sequencing here drew on peripheral blood, taken 28 days after the second dose of the MenACWY control vaccine. Source of these receptors: an adult who received the MenACWY meningococcal vaccine as a control.

The rearrangement uses TRBV28 and TRBJ2-2; D gene uncertain. Germline values: CDR1 MDHEN, CDR2 SYDVKM. This CDR3 has 15 residues. The V end was cut by 4 bases, the J end by 2 bases, with 11 bases between. The CDR3 DNA sequence: TGTGCCAGCAGTTCCGCTGCAGATAACACCGGGGAGCTGTTTTTT. Amino acids: CASSSAADNTGELFF.

The V and J genes are TRBV7-3 and TRBJ2-1, with 9 positions matching TRBD2. Germline V gives CDR1 SGHTA, CDR2 FQGTGA. This CDR3 is built from 15 residues. With 3 bases clipped from V and 7 bases from J, the junction kept 7 bases outside the gene matches. DNA of the CDR3: TGTGCCAGCAGCTTGACTAGCGGAGGGGCAAATGAGCAGTTCTTC. Translation: CASSLTSGGANEQFF.

The chain couples TRBV5-1 to TRBJ1-6, with 7 nucleotides matching TRBD1. The CDR3 covers 16 residues. The trim removed 2 bases at V and 7 bases at J, leaving 9 bases unmatched. Germline values: CDR1 SGHRS, CDR2 YFSETQ. In DNA, the CDR3 is TGCGCCAGCAGCTTAGAAGGGGGCAGAGGGAATTCACCCCTCCACTTT. Amino acids: CASSLEGGRGNSPLHF.

V gene TRBV28 combines with J gene TRBJ1-5; 10 bases are shared with TRBD1. Germline V CDR1 and CDR2: MDHEN, SYDVKM. The V and J ends lost 3 bases and 3 bases, in that order; junction bases with no gene match: 5. The CDR3 has 16 residues. This CDR3 is CASSLLGQGLNQPQHF. DNA of the CDR3: TGTGCCAGCAGTTTGTTGGGACAGGGGCTCAATCAGCCCCAGCATTTT. The complete variable domain, with remaining parts taken from reference TRBV28 and TRBJ1-5, reads DVKVTQSSRYLVKRTGEKVFLECVQDMDHENMFWYRQDPGLGLRLIYFSYDVKMKEKGDIPEGYSVSREKKERFSLILESASTNQTSMYLCASSLLGQGLNQPQHFGDGTRLSIL.

This chain connects TRBV20-1 to TRBJ1-3; D unresolved. Trimming took 3 bases from V and 0 from J, leaving 9 bases between them. Germline V gene data show CDR1 as DFQATT and CDR2 as SNEGSKA (reference sequence). This CDR3 has 14 residues. As DNA, the CDR3 is TGCAGTGCTAGTCTTTCGGCCTCTGGAAACACCATATATTTT. Protein product: CSASLSASGNTIYF.

The CDR3: CASSQSYEQYF. The CDR3 nucleotides are TGTGCCAGCAGCCAGAGCTACGAGCAGTACTTC. This chain joins TRBV12-3 or TRBV12-4 and TRBJ2-7, with D uncertain. The CDR3 loop spans 11 amino acids. V lost 6 bases and J 3 bases, leaving 6 bases between the germline ends.

The V call is TRBV9, the J call TRBJ2-6; D gene unclear. The V end lost 2 bases, the J end lost 2 bases, and 11 bases lay between the germline ends. CDR1 is SGDLS and CDR2 is YYNGEE in the germline V gene. CDR3 length: 16 amino acids. The CDR3 DNA follows: TGTGCCAGCAGCGTGTGGTCCTCCCCTGGGGCCAACGTCCTGACTTTC. Its translation is CASSVWSSPGANVLTF.

The chain uses TRBV6-2 or TRBV6-3 and TRBJ1-2; D uncertain. The germline V gene has CDR1 MNHEY and CDR2 SVGEGT. This CDR3 has 15 amino acids. V lost 4 bases to trimming and J lost 8 bases, with 20 bases between them. CDR3 amino acids: CASSSSTGSTKGYTF. CDR3 nucleotide sequence: TGTGCCAGCAGTTCCTCCACCGGGTCCACAAAGGGCTACACCTTC.

The chain recombines TRBV30 with TRBJ1-5, with D maybe TRBD1 (6 bases). Germline V lookup: CDR1 GTSNPN, CDR2 SVGIG (reference sequence). The CDR3 runs 15 residues. The ends were cut back, 0 bases at V and 2 bases at J, with 11 bases in the middle. Here the CDR3 reads CAWSVRPGGNQPQHF. CDR3 DNA sequence: TGTGCCTGGAGTGTTCGTCCAGGGGGCAATCAGCCCCAGCATTTT.